The subject of this entry is one T cell receptor (beta chain). This sample is part of a study of technical replicates of blood from a few donors. This CDR3 is built from 15 residues. V trimming: 4 bases; J trimming: 4 bases; junction bases outside the gene matches: 2. Germline lookup yields CDR1 MGHRA and CDR2 YSYEKL. The method was immunoSEQ multiplex PCR; TCRdb's version includes in-frame clones alone and lacks a portion of them. The sample has about 79,000 clones, roughly 94% seen once. This TCR came from a human donor in good health. V usage is TRBV4-1 and J usage is TRBJ2-2; 11 positions match TRBD2. The sample taken for sequencing was T cells isolated from PBMCs. Here the CDR3 DNA reads TGCGCCAGCAGCCCCGGGACTAGCGGCACCGGGGAGCTGTTTTTT. It specifies CASSPGTSGTGELFF.